The clone carrying this TCR beta chain was seen only a few times. Its specificity is not known. This entry belongs to a study of cytomegalovirus exposure and HLA in healthy donors. General study results and limits: Follow-up analysis later connected one missense variant in DCLRE1C with trimming of TCR beta V- and J-genes. Rarity marked most TCR sequences, yet some public TCRs occurred in many donors. A prior analysis recorded that most TCR beta V segments were productive about 87% or about 30% of the time.

Donors were ostensibly healthy at sampling, although undocumented immune exposures were probable. CDR3 size: 16 residues. Germline loops: CDR1 SEHNR, CDR2 FQNEAQ (reference sequence). Trimming cost V 5 bases and J 4 bases, with 20 bases left between them. With 60 Vbeta and 13 Jbeta primers, the PCR was carried out. TCRdb's copy holds only in-frame clones and misses some; the assay was immunoSEQ multiplex PCR. The table lists about 60,000 clones, approximately 80% of them singletons. The chain joins TRBV7-9 to TRBJ2-5; D might be TRBD1 (5 bases). The sequenced sample consisted of PBMCs. The receptor was isolated from a female donor in good health and CMV-seronegative. The CDR3 reads CASSIPRAPAPETQYF. CDR3 DNA sequence: TGTGCCAGCAGCATTCCCAGGGCCCCCGCACCAGAGACCCAGTACTTC. The variable domain in full, with the rest retrieved from reference TRBV7-9 and TRBJ2-5, is DTGVSQNPRHKITKRGQNVTFRCDPISEHNRLYWYRQTLGQGPEFLTYFQNEAQLEKSRLLSDRFSAERPKGSFSTLEIQRTEQGDSAMYLCASSIPRAPAPETQYFGPGTRLLVL.